This T cell receptor (beta chain) was documented in a study of blood T cell repertoires in COVID-19. The overall study: The United States, Italy and Spain provided the acute and convalescent COVID-19 samples. PBMCs, B-cell-depleted T cells, or T cells provided the cDNA or gDNA that made up the material.

Source study methods: Reference gene primer amplification gave nucleated cell count estimates. Libraries were prepared by immunoSEQ multiplex PCR; TCRdb keeps only in-frame clonotypes and omits some of them. Clonal size and the V and J genes are those of that table, whereas D and trimming came from the DNA. The repertoire holds about 300,000 clones, with about nine tenths as singletons. It was during active infection that Seattle patients were enrolled and then longitudinally followed. The CDR3 extends over 14 amino acids. Germline values: CDR1 MDHEN, CDR2 SYDVKM. V was clipped by 2 bases and J by 7 bases, with 9 bases between them.

The J gene is TRBJ1-6, the V gene TRBV28; possible D gene TRBD1, 5 bases. Sequencing was carried out using peripheral blood. The TCR was taken from a woman younger than 45 with COVID-19, enrolled during active disease. The DNA for the CDR3 is TGTGCCAGCAGTTTAGGAGGGACCAATTCACCCCTCCACTTT. Residues: CASSLGGTNSPLHF.